Shown below are 29 T cell receptor beta chains from a single sample sequenced in a study of tumor-infiltrating lymphocytes in oesophageal squamous cell carcinoma. MiXCR, applied by TCRdb to the PCR reads, yields one record per CDR3 protein. The sample holds some 9,900 distinct CDR3 sequences, roughly three fifths seen once. What was sequenced was esophageal tumor tissue. All receptors derive from a male donor with esophageal squamous cell carcinoma.

As concerns this clonotype: A much more abundant neighbour one base away suggests this may be a read error. J is TRBJ2-1 and V is TRBV6-1, with a tentative D call TRBD2 (5 bases). This CDR3 region has 14 residues. The germline CDR1 and CDR2 sequences are MNHNS and SASEGT. CDR3 residues: CATTLASSYNERYF. The CDR3 coding sequence is TGTGCCACAACACTGGCCAGCTCCTACAATGAGCGGTACTTC.

The sample holds many counts of this clonotype. The chain carries TRBV20-1 and TRBJ1-1; 7 bases fit TRBD1. The germline gives CDR1 DFQATT, CDR2 SNEGSKA (reference sequence). This CDR3 contains 13 residues. J lost 7 bases, V lost 1 base, and 6 bases had no gene match. The CDR3 DNA is TGCAGTGCTAGAGTGTTACAGGGGAGTGAAGCTTTCTTT. Its translation: CSARVLQGSEAFF.

The V call is TRBV7-2, the J call TRBJ2-7, with D perhaps being TRBD1 or TRBD2 (6 bases each). The V and J ends lost 7 bases and 1 base respectively, with 17 bases between them. Germline CDR1 and CDR2: SGHTA and FQGNSA. This CDR3 has 15 amino acids. CDR3 nucleotide sequence: TGTGCCAGCAACTCCCCGGGGGCAGGGTCCTACGAGCAGTACTTC. The encoded protein is CASNSPGAGSYEQYF.

The chain uses TRBV12-3 or TRBV12-4 and TRBJ2-1; 11 nucleotides match TRBD2. Trimming cost V 6 bases and J 4 bases; bases outside gene matches: 5. The CDR3 extends over 15 amino acids. CDR3: CASRATSGRYNEQFF. The DNA of the CDR3 is TGTGCCAGCAGAGCAACTAGCGGGAGATACAATGAGCAGTTCTTC.

This sequence joins TRBV11-3 and TRBJ2-3; TRBD1 matches 9 bases. The J call may be incorrect, as the DNA end agrees better with TRBJ2-5. The CDR3 has 14 residues. Germline V lookup: CDR1 SGHNT, CDR2 YENEEA. The CDR3 here is CASSSNRGLETQYF. Written as DNA, the CDR3 is TGTGCCAGCAGCTCGAACAGGGGGCTTGAGACCCAGTACTTC.

The rearrangement uses TRBV19 and TRBJ2-5, with a tentative D call TRBD1 (6 bases). The better agreement between TRBJ2-6 and the DNA end casts doubt on the J call. The V gene's germline CDR1 is LNHDA and CDR2 SQIVND (reference sequence). The CDR3 has 14 amino acids. Here the CDR3 reads CASSTGDGANVLTF. For the CDR3, the DNA is TGTGCCAGTAGTACAGGGGATGGGGCCAACGTCCTGACTTTC.

This rearrangement joins TRBV7-2 to TRBJ2-5, with 7 bases that match TRBD1. There are 15 residues in the CDR3. CDR1 and CDR2 from the germline V gene are SGHTA and FQGNSA. The J segment lost 4 bases and the V segment lost 4 bases, leaving 9 bases of the junction unmatched. The CDR3 region has the DNA TGTGCCAGCAGCTCCCGAGTCGGGACAGTAGAGACCCAGTACTTC. Its translation is CASSSRVGTVETQYF.

This clonotype was detected many times. Just one base apart from a much larger clone, this may be a read error. The rearrangement uses TRBV24-1 and TRBJ2-7, with 13 bases lining up with TRBD2. Trimming removed 3 bases from V and 7 bases from J; junction bases left unmatched: 11. The CDR3 has 17 amino acids. Germline-derived CDR1 and CDR2 are KGHDR and SFDVKD. CDR3 sequence: CATSDPGTSGRAGEQYF. Here the CDR3 DNA reads TGTGCCACCAGTGATCCCGGAACTAGCGGGAGGGCTGGTGAGCAGTACTTC.

The chain combines TRBV7-2 with TRBJ2-3, with 7 bases lining up with TRBD2. The junction had 3 bases not matched to a gene; V was cut back by 4 bases and J by 5 bases. The CDR3 covers 13 residues. Per the germline V gene, CDR1 is SGHTA and CDR2 is FQGNSA. The CDR3 spells CASSSGRGDTQYF. In DNA form, the CDR3 reads TGTGCCAGCAGCTCAGGGAGGGGAGATACGCAGTATTTT. Based on the CDR3 plus reference TRBV7-2 and TRBJ2-3, the full variable domain is GAGVSQSPSNKVTEKGKDVELRCDPISGHTALYWYRQSLGQGLEFLIYFQGNSAPDKSGLPSDRFSAERTGGSVSTLTIQRTQQEDSAVYLCASSSGRGDTQYFGPGTRLTVL.

The CDR3 loop is CASSFLGTGPGETQYF. In DNA, the CDR3 is TGTGCCAGCAGTTTTCTCGGAACAGGACCAGGGGAGACCCAGTACTTC. The rearrangement uses TRBV27 and TRBJ2-5; D might be TRBD1 (5 bases). Germline V CDR1 and CDR2: MNHEY, SMNVEV (reference sequence). Trimming pared 3 bases from V and 5 bases from J, leaving 19 bases between. The CDR3 contains 16 residues.

The chain combines TRBV7-3 with TRBJ2-4; tentatively, D is TRBD1 (5 bases). The J call may be in error: the DNA end matches TRBJ2-7 better. The CDR3 consists of 13 residues. From germline, CDR1 is SGHTA and CDR2 FQGTGA. The CDR3 coding sequence is TGTGCCAGCAGCCATGACAGCTCCTACGAGCAGTACTTC. Protein product: CASSHDSSYEQYF.

This clonotype is categorized as medium-sized. The chain uses TRBV27 and TRBJ2-5; 14 bases map to TRBD2. The V and J ends lost 5 bases and 11 bases, in that order; junction bases with no gene match: 7. The CDR3 is 14 amino acids. Germline V gene lookup returns CDR1 MNHEY and CDR2 SMNVEV (reference sequence). This CDR3 is CASSLGTSGSDQYF. The CDR3 nucleotides read TGTGCCAGCAGTCTGGGGACTAGCGGGAGCGATCAGTACTTC.

V is TRBV12-3 or TRBV12-4 and J is TRBJ1-2; D remains ambiguous. V was shortened by 5 bases and J by 8 bases, with 12 bases between the two germline ends. This CDR3 has 12 amino acids. DNA for the CDR3: TGTGCCAGCAGTCTGCTCGCTGGAGGCTACACCTTC. This sequence encodes CASSLLAGGYTF.

The chain uses TRBV4-1 and TRBJ2-7; a weak D match, TRBD2 (6 bases). V was trimmed by 2 bases and J by 7 bases, leaving 15 bases between them. Germline CDR1 is MGHRA and CDR2 is YSYEKL. The CDR3 sequence is 14 residues long. The CDR3 protein is CASSQQIADNEQYF. In DNA, the CDR3 is TGCGCCAGCAGCCAACAGATAGCGGACAATGAGCAGTACTTC.

This clonotype has just a few counts. Here the CDR3 DNA reads TGTGCCAGCAGCTCCTACGGGGATACGCAGTATTTT. This gives the protein CASSSYGDTQYF. V gene TRBV7-3 combines with J gene TRBJ2-3, with D hard to call. The CDR3 is 12 amino acids. CDR1 and CDR2 (germline): SGHTA, FQGTGA. With 4 bases removed from V and 6 bases from J, the gap between germline ends came to 8 bases.

The chain employs TRBV11-2 and TRBJ1-2, with D possibly being TRBD1 (6 bases). V dropped 5 bases and J dropped 8 bases, with 12 bases sitting between them. This CDR3 has 12 residues. Germline V gene data show CDR1 as SGHAT and CDR2 as FQNNGV. CDR3 loop: CASSPQGRGYTF. Written as DNA, the CDR3 is TGTGCCAGCAGCCCACAGGGACGCGGCTACACCTTC.

V and J are TRBV7-9 and TRBJ2-3; no definite D call. The CDR3 length is 12 residues. Germline V lookup: CDR1 SEHNR, CDR2 FQNEAQ (reference sequence). The germline V and J ends were trimmed by 5 bases and 0 bases, with 3 bases remaining between them. The CDR3 here is CASSPSTDTQYF. In DNA form, the CDR3 reads TGTGCCAGCAGCCCTAGCACAGATACGCAGTATTTT.

The rearrangement joins TRBV7-2 to TRBJ2-7, with TRBD2 identical over 7 bases. Gene TRBJ2-1 matches the end of the DNA better, so the J call may be wrong. Germline CDR1 is SGHTA and CDR2 is FQGNSA. The CDR3 length is 15 residues. The CDR3 DNA follows: TGTGCCAGCAGCAGGTACGGGAGGTCTTACAATGAGCAGTTCTTC. Translation: CASSRYGRSYNEQFF.

Relative to its sample, this clonotype is medium-sized. V usage is TRBV10-3 and J usage is TRBJ2-3; D is unclear. CDR3 size: 10 residues. Germline CDR1 is ENHRY and CDR2 is SYGVKD. Deletions cut 10 bases from V and 6 bases from J, with 8 bases between. The DNA of the CDR3 is TGTGCCACCAAGTCGGATACGCAGTATTTT. It codes for CATKSDTQYF.

This CDR3 reads CASSPPASHTIYF. CDR3 nucleotide sequence: TGTGCCAGCTCACCACCGGCCAGCCACACCATATATTTT. The rearrangement links TRBV18 to TRBJ1-3; D remains ambiguous. The CDR3 runs 13 residues. Germline V gives CDR1 KGHSH, CDR2 LQKENI. V was shortened by 0 bases and J by 8 bases, with 8 bases between the two germline ends.

This clonotype was observed at least ten times. The rearrangement uses TRBV6-2 or TRBV6-3 and TRBJ2-1; no clear D gene. Germline CDR1 reads MNHEY; CDR2 reads SVGEGT. There are 11 residues in the CDR3. V gave up 7 bases and J gave up 4 bases, with 5 bases separating them. CDR3 loop: CASNEYNEQFF. The CDR3 nucleotides read TGTGCCAGCAACGAATACAATGAGCAGTTCTTC.

V is TRBV27 and J is TRBJ2-3; 7 bases map to TRBD2. Matching the DNA end better, TRBJ2-5 makes the J call doubtful. This CDR3 has 13 amino acids. CDR1 is MNHEY and CDR2 is SMNVEV in the germline V gene (reference sequence). CDR3: CASSSGLGFTQYF. The DNA for the CDR3 is TGTGCCAGCAGTTCCGGACTAGGATTCACCCAGTACTTC.

A remark on this clonotype: Since no conserved phenylalanine or tryptophan closes the CDR3, a read error is the likely cause. The DNA is omitted, as the CDR3 cannot be located on it reliably, and the CDR3 follows TCRdb's listing. The CDR3 spells CASSLDRSVAAEQFFGA. This chain joins TRBV7-3 and TRBJ2-6; TRBD1 is the table's D call and was not checked against the DNA. Germline CDR1 is SGHTA and CDR2 is FQGTGA. The CDR3 spans 17 amino acids, including both terminal residues.

The chain links TRBV7-2 to TRBJ2-1; D might be TRBD1 or TRBD2, each matching 5 bases. The assigned J gene may be wrong: the sequence end matches TRBJ2-5 better. Germline CDR1 and CDR2: SGHTA and FQGNSA. The CDR3 extends over 16 amino acids. CDR3 protein: CASSPTLFRGRETQYF. In DNA form, the CDR3 reads TGTGCCAGCAGCCCCACCCTTTTCCGGGGACGAGAGACCCAGTACTTC.

This clonotype has a handful of counts. The rearrangement uses TRBV7-2 and TRBJ2-1, with 7 bases that match TRBD1. The CDR3 sequence is 13 residues long. V lost 4 bases, J lost 10 bases, and 7 bases stayed unmatched. Germline CDR1 is SGHTA and CDR2 is FQGNSA. The CDR3 bases are TGTGCCAGCAGCTCTAACAGGGGCTGGGAGCAGTTCTTC. Encoded protein: CASSSNRGWEQFF.

In regard to this clonotype: This CDR3 is missing its conserved last phenylalanine or tryptophan, likely due to a read error. The DNA is left out, because the CDR3 cannot be placed on it with certainty; the CDR3 is given as TCRdb lists it. V and J are TRBV7-2 and TRBJ2-1; TRBD2 is the table's D call, not checked against the DNA. Including both end residues, the CDR3 is 13 amino acids long. Germline CDR1 SGHTA, CDR2 FQGNSA. CDR3 sequence reads: CASSLSREQYFGN.

The rearrangement joins TRBV7-8 to TRBJ1-6, with D tentatively TRBD1 (5 bases). This CDR3 spans 15 amino acids. Trimming pared 3 bases from V and 7 bases from J, leaving 13 bases between. Germline CDR1 and CDR2: SGHVS and FQNEAQ. The CDR3 loop is CASSLGTLGNSPLHF. The CDR3 coding sequence is TGTGCCAGCAGCTTGGGGACCCTGGGCAATTCACCCCTCCACTTT.

The J gene is TRBJ2-5, the V gene TRBV7-3; 9 bases map to TRBD2. V lost 4 bases and J lost 11; bases outside the gene matches: 14. Germline-derived CDR1 and CDR2 are SGHTA and FQGTGA. The CDR3 consists of 15 residues. The CDR3, as DNA: TGTGCCAGCAGCTGGGGCGGGGGGGCTAACAATGAGCAGTACTTC. Amino acid sequence: CASSWGGGANNEQYF.

This chain links TRBV28 with TRBJ1-1, with D unresolved. The CDR3 consists of 12 residues. The germline V and J ends were trimmed by 2 bases and 0 bases, with 1 base remaining between them. The germline CDR1 and CDR2 sequences are MDHEN and SYDVKM. The CDR3 DNA sequence: TGTGCCAGCAGTTTACTGAACACTGAAGCTTTCTTT. This gives the protein CASSLLNTEAFF.